This TCR beta chain was observed in a study of early T cells in non-severe SARS-CoV-2 infection. Study context: Sequencing targeted bulk RNA from unsorted whole blood, leaving chains unpaired. Findings of the study overall: VDJdb matches were skewed toward anti-spike CD8 T cell responses.

Unique molecular identifiers were affixed to single, distinct cDNA molecules. TCRdb reanalysed the 5' RACE reads using MiXCR and keeps one entry per CDR3 protein. Altogether roughly 63,000 distinct CDR3 sequences are present, over 10% being singletons, with the ten largest covering about 4.7%. This clonotype was observed many times. Its antigen remains unidentified. The CDR3 runs to 13 residues. Trimming shortened V by 8 bases and J by 7 bases, and 14 bases separated the two germline ends. In germline, CDR1 is SEHNR, CDR2 FQNEAQ (reference sequence). The sequencing sample was made of whole blood. The TCR comes from an adult who was a healthcare worker with PCR-confirmed SARS-CoV-2 infection or an uninfected control (not recorded which). The chain carries TRBV7-9 and TRBJ2-2; D not resolved. The CDR3 reads CASFPAAGGELFF. CDR3 coding DNA: TGTGCCAGCTTCCCCGCGGCAGGCGGGGAGCTGTTTTTT.